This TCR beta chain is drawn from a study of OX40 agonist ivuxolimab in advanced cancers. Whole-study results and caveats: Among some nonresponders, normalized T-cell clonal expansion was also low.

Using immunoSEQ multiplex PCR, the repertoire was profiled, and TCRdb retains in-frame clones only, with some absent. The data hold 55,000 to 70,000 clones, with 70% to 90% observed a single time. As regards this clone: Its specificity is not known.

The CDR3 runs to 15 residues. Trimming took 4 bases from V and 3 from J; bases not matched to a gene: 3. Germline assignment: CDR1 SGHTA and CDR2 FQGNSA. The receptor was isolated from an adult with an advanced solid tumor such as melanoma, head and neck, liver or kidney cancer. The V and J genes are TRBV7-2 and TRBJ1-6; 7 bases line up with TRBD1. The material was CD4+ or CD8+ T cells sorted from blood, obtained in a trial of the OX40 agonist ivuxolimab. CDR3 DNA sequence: TGTGCCAGCAGCTCCCGACAGGGCTATAATTCACCCCTCCACTTT. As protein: CASSSRQGYNSPLHF.